Here is one T cell receptor (beta chain) with its context. This entry is derived from a study of blood T cell repertoires in COVID-19. Study summary: The cDNA or gDNA used as material had been derived from T cells, B-cell-depleted T cells, or PBMCs.

Produced via immunoSEQ multiplex PCR; TCRdb's table is partial and in-frame only. The sample lists 270,000 or so clones, 82% occurring once. The CDR3 spans 16 residues. The V gene's germline CDR1 is KGHSH and CDR2 LQKENI. Unmatched junction bases numbered 8, after V lost 1 base and J lost 8 bases. V gene TRBV18 combines with J gene TRBJ2-1; 10 bases line up with TRBD2. This TCR derives from a woman between 18 and 29 years old with acute or convalescent COVID-19. The sequenced sample consisted of peripheral blood. In nucleotides, the CDR3 is TGTGCCAGCTCACCACGGACAGCGGGAGGGCCCGATGAGCAGTTCTTC. Translating it yields CASSPRTAGGPDEQFF.